Listed below are T cell receptor beta chains from one sample, sequenced in a study of T-cell reconstitution after alpha-beta-depleted transplantation in children. TCRdb reprocessed the PCR reads via MiXCR and lists one record per CDR3 protein. In the table there are over 150,000 distinct CDR3 sequences, roughly 7.1% of which are singletons. Sequenced here: PBMCs, sampled before TCRalphabeta/CD19-depleted stem cell transplant. Every receptor here comes from a boy aged 2 to 10 with acute lymphoblastic leukemia, due to receive a stem cell transplant. CDR3s include the opening cysteine and the closing phenylalanine or tryptophan. Each record gives: V gene, J gene, clone size, D gene, CDR3 protein, CDR3 DNA. D genes are given only for firm matches. The size entry is marked missing in some rows and otherwise reads once, few, many or a size class.

>TRBV7-2|TRBJ1-1|few|-
CASSLGRGLPEAFF
TGTGCCAGCAGCTTAGGCAGGGGACTACCTGAAGCTTTCTTT
>TRBV2|TRBJ2-7|-|TRBD1
CASSGEDRGLYEQYF
TGTGCCAGCAGTGGCGAAGACAGGGGCCTCTACGAGCAGTACTTC
>TRBV28|TRBJ2-3|many|TRBD1
CASSIPQGSDTQYF
TGTGCCAGCAGTATCCCACAGGGGTCAGATACGCAGTATTTT
>TRBV5-1|TRBJ2-1|many|TRBD2
CASSLGLAGRSSYNEQFF
TGCGCCAGCAGCTTGGGACTAGCGGGCCGAAGCTCCTACAATGAGCAGTTCTTC
>TRBV5-5|TRBJ2-7|many|TRBD1
CASSFPHPGTAFTGVQYF
TGTGCCAGCAGCTTTCCCCACCCCGGGACAGCCTTTACAGGAGTGCAGTACTTC
>TRBV28|TRBJ1-5|many|-
CASKGGNQPQHF
TGTGCCAGCAAAGGAGGGAATCAGCCCCAGCATTTT
>TRBV15|TRBJ1-1|few|TRBD1
CATSRGGPGGMNTEAFF
TGTGCCACCAGCAGAGGGGGTCCAGGGGGCATGAACACTGAAGCTTTCTTT
>TRBV29-1|TRBJ2-3|-|-
CSVAGGTVGAYTQYF
TGCAGCGTTGCCGGGGGGACAGTGGGGGCTTATACGCAGTATTTT
>TRBV7-2|TRBJ2-7|many|TRBD1
CASSSGTGNYEQYF
TGTGCCAGCAGCTCCGGGACAGGGAACTACGAGCAGTACTTC
>TRBV18|TRBJ2-1|few|TRBD2
CASSPQLAGGRNEQFF
TGTGCCAGCTCACCGCAGCTAGCGGGGGGGCGCAATGAGCAGTTCTTC
>TRBV20-1|TRBJ2-3|few|TRBD2
CSASPGGPDTQYF
TGCAGTGCTAGCCCGGGGGGGCCGGATACGCAGTATTTT
>TRBV28|TRBJ1-2|-|TRBD1
CASSLQTGNYGYTF
TGTGCCAGCAGTCTCCAGACAGGGAACTATGGCTACACCTTC
>TRBV11-2|TRBJ2-1|few|-
CASSLGRGRGNNEQFF
TGTGCCAGCAGCTTAGGGAGGGGGCGGGGAAACAATGAGCAGTTCTTC
>TRBV29-1|TRBJ2-3|many|-
CSFAVSTDTQYF
TGCAGCTTTGCGGTCAGCACAGATACGCAGTATTTT
>TRBV20-1|TRBJ2-6|many|-
CSASRPGANVLTF
TGCAGTGCTAGTAGGCCTGGGGCCAACGTCCTGACTTTC
>TRBV20-1|TRBJ1-2|few|-
CSARETEDYGYTF
TGCAGTGCTAGAGAGACGGAGGACTATGGCTACACCTTC
>TRBV29-1|TRBJ2-7|many|-
CSVEYGDKQYF
TGCAGCGTTGAGTATGGGGACAAGCAGTACTTC
>TRBV6-2/TRBV6-3|TRBJ2-7|many|-
CASSYSSQGQGVYF
TGTGCCAGCAGTTACTCATCCCAGGGCCAAGGGGTGTACTTC
>TRBV28|TRBJ1-2|many|-
CASSLSSLGANYGYTF
TGTGCCAGCAGTTTATCGTCCTTAGGGGCTAACTATGGCTACACCTTC
>TRBV20-1|TRBJ1-1|many|TRBD1
CSARITGANTEAFF
TGCAGTGCTAGAATAACAGGGGCGAACACTGAAGCTTTCTTT
>TRBV5-1|TRBJ2-3|many|TRBD2
CASSLDSSGVSTDTQYF
TGCGCCAGCAGCCTAGACTCTAGCGGGGTCAGCACAGATACGCAGTATTTT
>TRBV7-2|TRBJ2-7|-|TRBD2
CASSHLLAGGFSYEQYF
TGTGCCAGCAGCCACTTACTAGCGGGAGGGTTTTCGTACGAGCAGTACTTC
>TRBV4-2|TRBJ2-3|many|-
CASSQDALLSTDTQYF
TGTGCCAGCAGCCAAGATGCGCTTCTAAGCACAGATACGCAGTATTTT
>TRBV11-2|TRBJ2-7|many|-
CASSLDQVSYEQYF
TGTGCCAGCAGCTTAGATCAAGTCTCCTACGAGCAGTACTTC
>TRBV2|TRBJ2-1|many|-
CASSVEEQFF
TGTGCCAGCAGTGTAGAAGAGCAGTTCTTC
>TRBV2|TRBJ2-3|few|-
CTSSRSQVGGLATDTQYF
TGTACCAGCAGTCGCAGCCAGGTCGGGGGATTAGCCACAGATACGCAGTATTTT
>TRBV28|TRBJ2-7|many|-
CASSLAPELALEQYF
TGTGCCAGCAGTTTAGCCCCCGAACTAGCATTGGAGCAGTACTTC
>TRBV7-2|TRBJ1-4|-|-
CASSSRDAGEKLFF
TGTGCCAGCAGCTCCCGGGACGCTGGGGAAAAACTGTTTTTT
>TRBV6-2/TRBV6-3|TRBJ2-7|many|-
CASSQTVYEQYF
TGTGCCAGCAGTCAGACAGTCTACGAGCAGTACTTC
>TRBV4-1|TRBJ2-1|many|-
CASSQDLVQNPPNKQFF
TGCGCCAGCAGCCAAGATTTGGTACAGAACCCCCCTAATAAGCAGTTCTTC
>TRBV20-1|TRBJ2-7|-|-
CSARDYWGPEQYF
TGCAGTGCTAGAGACTATTGGGGGCCGGAGCAGTACTTC
>TRBV7-2|TRBJ2-7|many|-
CASSQAGVSGEQYF
TGTGCCAGCAGTCAAGCAGGGGTATCAGGCGAGCAGTACTTC
>TRBV20-1|TRBJ2-3|few|TRBD2
CLAGYTDTQYF
TGCTTAGCGGGGTACACAGATACGCAGTATTTT
>TRBV7-3|TRBJ1-2|many|TRBD1
CASSLGPGQGAYGYTF
TGTGCCAGCAGCTTAGGACCGGGACAGGGGGCTTATGGCTACACCTTC
>TRBV20-1|TRBJ2-7|many|-
CSARLGAEQYF
TGCAGTGCTAGATTAGGGGCCGAGCAGTACTTC
>TRBV4-3|TRBJ1-1|many|-
CASSQRAFAEAFF
TGCGCCAGCAGCCAGCGGGCTTTCGCTGAAGCTTTCTTT
>TRBV24-1|TRBJ1-1|-|-
CATSDFDNTEAFF
TGTGCCACCAGTGATTTTGACAACACTGAAGCTTTCTTT
>TRBV27|TRBJ2-1|many|-
CASTAGNNEQFF
TGTGCCAGCACTGCAGGGAACAATGAGCAGTTCTTC
>TRBV3-1|TRBJ2-1|many|-
CASSQVSHEQFF
TGTGCCAGCAGCCAAGTATCCCACGAGCAGTTCTTC
>TRBV14|TRBJ2-7|few|-
CASSQVASHFYEQYF
TGTGCCAGCAGCCAAGTTGCTAGCCACTTCTACGAGCAGTACTTC
>TRBV12-3/TRBV12-4|TRBJ1-1|few|TRBD1
CASTFGQGVFSEAFF
TGTGCCAGCACCTTCGGACAGGGCGTATTTTCTGAAGCTTTCTTT
>TRBV5-5|TRBJ1-1|few|-
CASSFWDSTEAFF
TGTGCCAGCAGCTTCTGGGATAGCACTGAAGCTTTCTTT
>TRBV28|TRBJ2-1|many|-
CASSLTNNEQFF
TGTGCCAGCAGCCTCACAAACAATGAGCAGTTCTTC
>TRBV12-3/TRBV12-4|TRBJ2-5|many|TRBD2
CASLSTSVETQYF
TGTGCCTCCCTTAGTACTAGCGTGGAGACCCAGTACTTC
>TRBV29-1|TRBJ1-1|many|-
CSVVGGFEKNTEAFF
TGCAGCGTTGTTGGAGGGTTCGAAAAAAACACTGAAGCTTTCTTT
>TRBV7-2|TRBJ2-7|few|-
CASSLGGPPEYF
TGTGCCAGCAGCTTAGGAGGACCCCCCGAGTACTTC